What follows is one T cell receptor (beta chain) and its context. This record belongs to a study of blood T cell repertoires in COVID-19. This table comes from immunoSEQ multiplex PCR, and its TCRdb copy is limited to in-frame clones, with some not included. The sample has approximately 400,000 clones, approximately 90% seen once. The V gene's germline CDR1 is LNHDA and CDR2 SQIVND (reference sequence). Deletions cut 6 bases from V and 7 bases from J, with 16 bases between. CDR3 length: 14 amino acids. Source material: PBMCs or T cells enriched from blood (not recorded which). The chain recombines TRBV19 with TRBJ2-1, with D possibly being TRBD1 (6 bases). This sequence was found in a woman aged 40 to 50 who had been exposed to COVID-19. CDR3 region: CASRERGFSNEQFF. The DNA of the CDR3 is TGTGCCAGTAGGGAGAGGGGGTTCTCGAATGAGCAGTTCTTC.